Listed here are 3 T cell receptor beta chains from one sample, sequenced in a study of blood T cell repertoires in COVID-19. Here immunoSEQ multiplex PCR was the method, and the copy in TCRdb shows in-frame clones only, minus some. The table includes some 370,000 clones, around 86% detected once. The sample taken for sequencing was PBMCs or T cells enriched from blood (not recorded which). The receptors originated from a woman between 45 and 60 years old who had recovered from COVID-19.

The chain carries TRBV27 and TRBJ2-7; 11 nucleotides match TRBD1. Germline V lookup: CDR1 MNHEY, CDR2 SMNVEV (reference sequence). This CDR3 is built from 18 residues. With V trimmed by 3 bases and J by 0 bases, 10 bases remained unmatched. The DNA for the CDR3 is TGTGCCAGCAGTTTTGGGACAGGGGGTGCCCTAAGCTCCTACGAGCAGTACTTC. It codes for CASSFGTGGALSSYEQYF.

The chain uses TRBV7-9 and TRBJ1-1; D might be TRBD1 (6 bases). Germline CDR1 reads SEHNR; CDR2 reads FQNEAQ (reference sequence). V lost 5 bases and J lost 4, with 17 bases in between. This CDR3 region has 15 residues. This CDR3 is CASSPLQGRITEAFF. The CDR3 nucleotides read TGTGCCAGCAGCCCCCTACAGGGACGCATCACTGAAGCTTTCTTT. The full variable domain, in which reference TRBV7-9 and TRBJ1-1 provide the parts outside the CDR3, is DTGVSQNPRHKITKRGQNVTFRCDPISEHNRLYWYRQTLGQGPEFLTYFQNEAQLEKSRLLSDRFSAERPKGSFSTLEIQRTEQGDSAMYLCASSPLQGRITEAFFGQGTRLTVV.

V is TRBV7-5 and J is TRBJ1-5; the table's D call, TRBD1, was not checked against the DNA. TRBV7-5 is classified as a pseudogene. CDR3 length equals 18 residues. The CDR3 sequence is CVRSLAWSSDRGHQPQHF. In nucleotides, the CDR3 is TGTGTCAGAAGCTTAGCATGGTCTTCAGACAGGGGGCATCAGCCCCAGCATTTT.